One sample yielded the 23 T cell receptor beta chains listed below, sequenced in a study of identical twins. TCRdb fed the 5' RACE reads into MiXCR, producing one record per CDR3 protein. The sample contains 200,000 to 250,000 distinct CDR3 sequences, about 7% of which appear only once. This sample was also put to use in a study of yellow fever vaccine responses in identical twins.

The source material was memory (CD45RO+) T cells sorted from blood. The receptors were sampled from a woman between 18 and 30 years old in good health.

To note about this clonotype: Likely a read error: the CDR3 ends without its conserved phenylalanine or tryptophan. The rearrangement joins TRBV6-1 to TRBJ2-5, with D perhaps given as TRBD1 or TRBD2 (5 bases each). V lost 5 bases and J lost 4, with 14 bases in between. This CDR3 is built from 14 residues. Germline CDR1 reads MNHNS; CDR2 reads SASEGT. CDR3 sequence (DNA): TGTGCCAGCAGTCGGACCAGGGAGAGAGAGACCCAGTACTAC. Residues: CASSRTRERETQYY.

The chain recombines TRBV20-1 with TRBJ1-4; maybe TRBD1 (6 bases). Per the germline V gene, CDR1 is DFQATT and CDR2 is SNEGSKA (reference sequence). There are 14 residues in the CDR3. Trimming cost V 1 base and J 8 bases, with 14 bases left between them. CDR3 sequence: CSARGGALGEKLFF. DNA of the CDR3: TGCAGTGCTAGAGGGGGGGCACTTGGGGAAAAACTGTTTTTT.

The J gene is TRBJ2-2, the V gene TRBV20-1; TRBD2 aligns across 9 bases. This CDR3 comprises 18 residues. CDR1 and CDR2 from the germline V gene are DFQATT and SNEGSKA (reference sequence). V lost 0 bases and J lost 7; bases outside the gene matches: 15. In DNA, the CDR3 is TGCAGTGCTAGAGATGGGGGTTTCCGCGGGAGGGCCTACGGGGAGCTGTTTTTT. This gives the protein CSARDGGFRGRAYGELFF.

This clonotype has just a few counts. In DNA form, the CDR3 reads TGCGCCAGCAGCTTGCAGGGAACAGAGACCCAGTACTTC. This encodes CASSLQGTETQYF. The chain has TRBV5-1 and TRBJ2-5, with a possible D match to TRBD1 (5 bases). The CDR3 runs 13 residues. V dropped 1 base and J dropped 4 bases, with 8 bases sitting between them. CDR1 is SGHRS, CDR2 YFSETQ, per germline.

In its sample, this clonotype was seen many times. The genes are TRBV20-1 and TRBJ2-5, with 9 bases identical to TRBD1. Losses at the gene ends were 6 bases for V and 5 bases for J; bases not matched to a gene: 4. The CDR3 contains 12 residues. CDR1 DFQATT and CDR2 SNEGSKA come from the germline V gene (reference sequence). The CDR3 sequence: CSAGTGRETQYF. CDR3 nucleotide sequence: TGCAGTGCCGGGACAGGGAGGGAGACCCAGTACTTC.

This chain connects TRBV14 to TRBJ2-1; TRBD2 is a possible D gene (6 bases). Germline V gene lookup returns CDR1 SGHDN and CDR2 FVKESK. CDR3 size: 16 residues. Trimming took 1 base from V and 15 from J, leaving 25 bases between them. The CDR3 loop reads CASSQGTVAGTPLRFF. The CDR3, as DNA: TGTGCCAGCAGCCAAGGCACGGTCGCAGGGACTCCCCTACGGTTCTTC. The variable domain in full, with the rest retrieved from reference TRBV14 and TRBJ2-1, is EAGVTQFPSHSVIEKGQTVTLRCDPISGHDNLYWYRRVMGKEIKFLLHFVKESKQDESGMPNNRFLAERTGGTYSTLKVQPAELEDSGVYFCASSQGTVAGTPLRFFGPGTRLTVL.

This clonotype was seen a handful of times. The CDR3 here is CASSLMAVYGYTF. The CDR3 coding sequence is TGTGCCAGCAGTTTAATGGCAGTCTATGGCTACACCTTC. The V and J genes are TRBV12-3 or TRBV12-4 and TRBJ1-2; D unclear. V was clipped by 2 bases and J by 4 bases, with 8 bases between them. The CDR3 is 13 amino acids.

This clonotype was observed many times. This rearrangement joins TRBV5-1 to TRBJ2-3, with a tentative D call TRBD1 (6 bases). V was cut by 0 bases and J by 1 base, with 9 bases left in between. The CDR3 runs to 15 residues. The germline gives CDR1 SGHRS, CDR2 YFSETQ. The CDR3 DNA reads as TGCGCCAGCAGCTTGGACGGACAGCGCACAGATACGCAGTATTTT. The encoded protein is CASSLDGQRTDTQYF.

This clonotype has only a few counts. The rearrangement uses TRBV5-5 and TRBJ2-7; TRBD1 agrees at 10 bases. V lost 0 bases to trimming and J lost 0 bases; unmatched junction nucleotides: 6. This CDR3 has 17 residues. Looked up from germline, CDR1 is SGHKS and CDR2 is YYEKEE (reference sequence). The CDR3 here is CASSLAADRGVSYEQYV. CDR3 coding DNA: TGTGCCAGCAGCTTGGCCGCGGACAGGGGGGTCTCCTACGAGCAGTACGTC.

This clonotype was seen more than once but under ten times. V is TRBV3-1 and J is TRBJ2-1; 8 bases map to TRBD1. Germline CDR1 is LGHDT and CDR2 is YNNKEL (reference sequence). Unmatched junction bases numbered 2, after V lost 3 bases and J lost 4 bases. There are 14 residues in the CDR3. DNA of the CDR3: TGTGCCAGCAGCCACAGGGGGCAATACAATGAGCAGTTCTTC. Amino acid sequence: CASSHRGQYNEQFF.

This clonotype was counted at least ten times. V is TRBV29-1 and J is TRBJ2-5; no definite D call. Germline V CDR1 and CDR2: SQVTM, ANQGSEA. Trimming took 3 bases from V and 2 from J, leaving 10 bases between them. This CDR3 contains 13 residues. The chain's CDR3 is CSVEGQLQETQYF. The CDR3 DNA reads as TGCAGCGTTGAGGGTCAGTTACAAGAGACCCAGTACTTC.

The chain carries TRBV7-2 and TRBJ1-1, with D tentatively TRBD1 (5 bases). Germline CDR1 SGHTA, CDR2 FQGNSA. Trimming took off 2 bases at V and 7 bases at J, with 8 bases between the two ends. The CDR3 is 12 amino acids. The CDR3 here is CASSLQGFEAFF. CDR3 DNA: TGTGCCAGCAGCTTACAGGGCTTTGAAGCTTTCTTT.

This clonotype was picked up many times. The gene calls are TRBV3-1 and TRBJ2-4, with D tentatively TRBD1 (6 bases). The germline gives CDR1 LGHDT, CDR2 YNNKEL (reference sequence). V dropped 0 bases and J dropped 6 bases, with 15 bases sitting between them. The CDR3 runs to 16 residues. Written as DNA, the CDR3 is TGTGCCAGCAGCCAAGATCTGGCAGGGGTAAGAAACATTCAGTACTTC. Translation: CASSQDLAGVRNIQYF.

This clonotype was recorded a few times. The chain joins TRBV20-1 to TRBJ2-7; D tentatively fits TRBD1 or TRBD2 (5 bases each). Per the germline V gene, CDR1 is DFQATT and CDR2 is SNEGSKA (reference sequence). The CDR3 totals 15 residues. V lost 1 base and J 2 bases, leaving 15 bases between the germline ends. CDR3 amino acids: CSARASPGTTYEQYV. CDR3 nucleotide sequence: TGCAGTGCTAGAGCCAGTCCCGGGACGACCTACGAGCAGTACGTC.

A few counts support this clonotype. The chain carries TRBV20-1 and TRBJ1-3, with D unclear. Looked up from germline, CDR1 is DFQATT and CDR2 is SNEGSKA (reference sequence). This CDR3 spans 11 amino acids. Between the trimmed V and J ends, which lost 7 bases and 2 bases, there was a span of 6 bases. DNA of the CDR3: TGCAGTGTGACTACTGGAAACACCATATATTTT. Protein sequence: CSVTTGNTIYF.

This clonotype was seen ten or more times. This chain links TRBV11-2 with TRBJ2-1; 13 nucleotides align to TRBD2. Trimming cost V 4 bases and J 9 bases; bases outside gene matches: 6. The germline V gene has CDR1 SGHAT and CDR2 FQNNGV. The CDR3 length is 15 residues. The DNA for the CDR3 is TGTGCCAGCAGCTCGGGACTAGCGGGATTTGGTGAGCAGTTCTTC. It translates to CASSSGLAGFGEQFF.

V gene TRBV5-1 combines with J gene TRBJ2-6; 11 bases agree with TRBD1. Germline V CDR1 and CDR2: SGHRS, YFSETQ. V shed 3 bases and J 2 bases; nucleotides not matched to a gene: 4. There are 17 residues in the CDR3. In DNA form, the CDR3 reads TGCGCCAGCAGCTCCGGACAGGGGGCCCCTGGGGCCAACGTCCTGACTTTC. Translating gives CASSSGQGAPGANVLTF.

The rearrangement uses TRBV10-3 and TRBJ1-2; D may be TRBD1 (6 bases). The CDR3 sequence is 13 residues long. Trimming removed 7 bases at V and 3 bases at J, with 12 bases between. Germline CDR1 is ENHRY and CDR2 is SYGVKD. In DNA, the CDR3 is TGTGCCATCACCGACGGACAGCACTATGGCTACACCTTC. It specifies CAITDGQHYGYTF.

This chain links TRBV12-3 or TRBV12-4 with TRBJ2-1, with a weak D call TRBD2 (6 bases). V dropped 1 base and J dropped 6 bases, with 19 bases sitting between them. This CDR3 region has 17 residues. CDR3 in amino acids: CASSLGIHGSLGNEQFF. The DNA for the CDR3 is TGTGCCAGCAGTTTAGGTATCCACGGGAGCCTGGGCAATGAGCAGTTCTTC.

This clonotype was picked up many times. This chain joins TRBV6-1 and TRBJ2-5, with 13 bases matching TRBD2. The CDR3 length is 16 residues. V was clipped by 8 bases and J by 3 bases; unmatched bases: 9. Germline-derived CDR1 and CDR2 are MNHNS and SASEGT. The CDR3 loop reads CASSGLAGAEEETQYF. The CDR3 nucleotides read TGTGCCAGCTCCGGACTAGCGGGGGCGGAAGAAGAGACCCAGTACTTC.

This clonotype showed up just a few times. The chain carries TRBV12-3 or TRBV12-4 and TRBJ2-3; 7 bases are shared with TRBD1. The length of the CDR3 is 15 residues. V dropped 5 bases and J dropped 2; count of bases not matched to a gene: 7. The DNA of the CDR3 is TGTGCCAGCAGTCCAGGACAGGCCTACACAGATACGCAGTATTTT. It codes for CASSPGQAYTDTQYF.

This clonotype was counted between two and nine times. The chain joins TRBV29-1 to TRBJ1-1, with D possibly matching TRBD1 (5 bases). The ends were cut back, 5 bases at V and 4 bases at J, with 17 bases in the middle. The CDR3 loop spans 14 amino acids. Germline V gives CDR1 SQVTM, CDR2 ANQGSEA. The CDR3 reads CSVSLDQGVTEAFF. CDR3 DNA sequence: TGCAGCGTTTCCCTAGATCAGGGCGTCACTGAAGCTTTCTTT.

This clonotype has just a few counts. For the CDR3, the DNA is TGTGCCAGCAGCGTAGGGAGCCCTGGAAACACCATATATTTT. Amino acid sequence: CASSVGSPGNTIYF. The chain has TRBV9 and TRBJ1-3; no clear D gene. Trimming pared 0 bases from V and 2 bases from J, leaving 6 bases between. The CDR3 runs to 14 residues. CDR1 is SGDLS, CDR2 YYNGEE, per germline.